The entry that follows covers one TCR beta chain sequence. This sample stems from a study of blood T cell repertoires in COVID-19. About the study: Acute and convalescent COVID-19 samples came from the United States, Italy and Spain. T cells, B-cell-depleted T cells, or PBMCs provided the cDNA or gDNA that served as material.

How the authors handled the data: Nucleated cell number was recorded as an estimate derived from reference gene primer amplification. Sequencing used immunoSEQ multiplex PCR; TCRdb keeps in-frame clones, though not all of them. Clone size and the V and J calls come from that table; the DNA yielded D and trimming. The sample yields approximately 46,000 clones, approximately 81% seen once. This TCR was sampled from a woman older than 75 with COVID-19, enrolled during active disease. The sequenced sample was peripheral blood.

The CDR3 nucleotides are TGTGCCAGCAGGAGTATAAGAGATCCTGCCTATGGCTACACCTTC. The encoded protein is CASRSIRDPAYGYTF. This chain uses TRBV27 with TRBJ1-2, with D unclear. Germline assignment: CDR1 MNHEY and CDR2 SMNVEV (reference sequence). The CDR3 is 15 amino acids. V shed 6 bases and J shed 4 bases, with 18 bases lying between them.